This entry concerns a single T cell receptor (beta chain). Data came from immunoSEQ multiplex PCR; TCRdb stores just in-frame clones and leaves some out. The sample yields 35,000 or so clones, roughly 94% seen once. The sample originates from a study of T cell changes during pregnancy in multiple sclerosis. The CDR3 is 14 amino acids. The germline gives CDR1 SNHLY, CDR2 FYNNEI. V lost 6 bases and J lost 4; bases outside the gene matches: 4. The receptor comes from a female donor with multiple sclerosis, enrolled in a pregnancy study. The rearrangement uses TRBV2 and TRBJ1-2; 11 bases fit TRBD1. The source was CD4+ T cells from peripheral blood mononuclear cells, collected after pregnancy. The CDR3: CASSMGQGGYGYTF. In nucleotides, the CDR3 is TGTGCCAGCAGCATGGGACAGGGGGGCTATGGCTACACCTTC. Full variable domain (missing parts from reference TRBV2 and TRBJ1-2): EPEVTQTPSHQVTQMGQEVILRCVPISNHLYFYWYRQILGQKVEFLVSFYNNEISEKSEIFDDQFSVERPDGSNFTLKIRSTKLEDSAMYFCASSMGQGGYGYTFGSGTRLTVV.